This TCR beta chain was retrieved from a study of technical replicates of blood from a handful of donors (dated by TCRdb to 2017 to 2019). Trimming accounts for 0 bases at V and 6 bases at J, while the number of junction bases matched to no gene is 11. Reading from cysteine to phenylalanine, the CDR3 counts 17 amino acids. Solely the CDR3 DNA is kept, with 51 bases framed from the first base. Taken from the germline V gene, the CDR1 and CDR2 loops are LGHNA and YNFKEQ. Preparation of the library involved the immunoSEQ multiplex PCR assay. The table was pulled from immuneACCESS by TCRdb, which kept in-frame rearrangements only. Such tables lose some clones; where checked, under half of the loss comes from unresolved V genes, and the rest has no known cause. This sample holds about 9,400 clones; about nine tenths were observed only once. Together, the top ten hold more than 8% of the sample. This clone appeared once. Its recognized antigen is unknown. Base qualities are not provided; no much larger clone lies one nucleotide away.

This sequence was found in a human donor in good health. This sequence uses TRBV4-2 and TRBJ2-1; 7 middle bases align to TRBD2. Input material: PBMCs. DNA sequence: TGTGCCAGCAGCCAAGAAGGGCGTCTAGCGGAGGGCAATGAGCAGTTCTTC. Translated, this is CASSQEGRLAEGNEQFF.